Listed below are T cell receptor beta chains from one sample, sequenced in a study of CD8 T cells in Susac syndrome. TCRdb processed the immunoSEQ multiplex PCR reads anew with MiXCR; each CDR3 protein has one entry. The sample carries 300,000 to 350,000 distinct CDR3 sequences, under 95% recorded once. Sequences were obtained from CD4+ T cells from PBMCs. These receptor sequences come from a human donor with multiple sclerosis. CDR3s include the opening cysteine and the closing phenylalanine or tryptophan. The order of the fields is V gene, J gene, D gene, clone size, CDR3 protein, CDR3 DNA. D genes are given only for firm matches. Size is omitted from some rows. Given values are once, few, many or a class for expanded clones.

TRBV7-3	TRBJ2-2	-	-	CASQTGNTGELFF	TGTGCCAGCCAAACAGGGAACACCGGGGAGCTGTTTTTT
TRBV11-2	TRBJ2-1	-	few	CASSFLGNEQFF	TGTGCCAGCAGCTTTCTGGGAAATGAGCAGTTCTTC
TRBV5-1	TRBJ1-5	-	-	CASSWDGDSNQPQHF	TGCGCCAGCAGCTGGGACGGGGATAGCAATCAGCCCCAGCATTTT
TRBV7-6	TRBJ2-5	TRBD1	-	CASSPLRDSMGTQYF	TGTGCCAGCAGCCCACTAAGGGACAGTATGGGGACCCAGTACTTC
TRBV25-1	TRBJ2-1	-	-	CASSDYRGAHNEQFF	TGTGCCAGCAGTGATTATCGGGGGGCCCACAATGAGCAGTTCTTC
TRBV6-2/TRBV6-3	TRBJ2-7	-	-	CASSFSVQAEGQYF	TGTGCCAGCAGTTTCTCTGTCCAGGCTGAAGGCCAGTACTTC
TRBV20-1	TRBJ1-1	-	-	CSARSGPTEAFF	TGCAGTGCTAGATCGGGACCCACTGAAGCTTTCTTT
TRBV5-1	TRBJ2-3	TRBD2	-	CASSLLGLAGFPDTQYF	TGCGCCAGCAGCTTGTTGGGACTAGCGGGGTTCCCAGATACGCAGTATTTT
TRBV7-8	TRBJ2-1	TRBD2	once	CASSPPRGASSYNEQFF	TGTGCCAGCAGCCCCCCGCGGGGGGCGAGCTCCTACAATGAGCAGTTCTTC
TRBV19	TRBJ1-5	-	-	CASTGSGLTGQPQHF	TGTGCCAGTACCGGATCGGGGCTTACGGGGCAGCCCCAGCATTTT
TRBV25-1	TRBJ1-1	-	-	CASREDGGGGEAFF	TGTGCCAGCAGGGAAGACGGGGGCGGGGGTGAAGCTTTCTTT
TRBV19	TRBJ1-1	-	-	CASSPRTPRGTEAFF	TGTGCCAGTAGTCCGCGGACCCCTCGCGGCACTGAAGCTTTCTTT
TRBV28	TRBJ1-5	-	-	CASSLSLSMPQHF	TGTGCCAGCAGTTTATCCCTTTCGATGCCCCAGCATTTT
TRBV7-2	TRBJ2-7	-	-	CASSLAGSQAEEQYF	TGTGCCAGCAGCTTAGCAGGGTCCCAGGCGGAAGAGCAGTACTTC
TRBV5-1	TRBJ1-3	-	-	CASSSPSGNTIYF	TGCGCCAGCAGCTCCCCCTCTGGAAACACCATATATTTT